These 26 T cell receptor beta chains share one sample of origin, sequenced in a study of CD8 T cells in ankylosing spondylitis. TCRdb called the 5' RACE reads again in MiXCR, with one record for every CDR3 protein. This repertoire shows approximately 210,000 distinct CDR3 sequences, around 13% found once; its top ten account for 16%. Input material: blood, either unsorted or a sorted T cell fraction (not recorded which). These receptors were taken from a male donor with ankylosing spondylitis or in good health (not recorded which).

The CDR3 loop reads CSARDLEGQPYNEQFF. The CDR3 DNA follows: TGCAGTGCTAGAGATCTTGAGGGACAACCCTACAATGAGCAGTTCTTC. V gene TRBV20-1 combines with J gene TRBJ2-1; D may be TRBD1 (6 bases). V lost 0 bases to trimming and J lost 2 bases, with 14 bases between them. Per the germline V gene, CDR1 is DFQATT and CDR2 is SNEGSKA (reference sequence). The CDR3 consists of 16 residues.

This clonotype was recorded many times. The chain employs TRBV7-9 and TRBJ2-1, with D perhaps matching TRBD1 (5 bases). Germline V gene lookup returns CDR1 SEHNR and CDR2 FQNEAQ (reference sequence). V was pared by 5 bases and J by 8 bases, with 19 bases between. The CDR3 contains 15 residues. The CDR3, as DNA: TGTGCCAGCAGCCACTCTCAAGGGGAAAGGTATGAGCAGTTCTTC. Its translation: CASSHSQGERYEQFF. Full variable domain (outside the CDR3, taken from reference TRBV7-9 and TRBJ2-1): DTGVSQNPRHKITKRGQNVTFRCDPISEHNRLYWYRQTLGQGPEFLTYFQNEAQLEKSRLLSDRFSAERPKGSFSTLEIQRTEQGDSAMYLCASSHSQGERYEQFFGPGTRLTVL.

The V call is TRBV4-1, the J call TRBJ2-2; 13 nucleotides align to TRBD2. The ends lost 1 base at V and 0 bases at J; junction bases unmatched: 5. Germline V gene lookup returns CDR1 MGHRA and CDR2 YSYEKL. The CDR3 covers 19 residues. Written as DNA, the CDR3 is TGCGCCAGCAGCCAAGGGGGACTAGCGGGGAAGGCGAACACCGGGGAGCTGTTTTTT. This gives the protein CASSQGGLAGKANTGELFF.

There are many counts of this clonotype. DNA of the CDR3: TGTGCCAGCAGTTACTCTCCAGATCGGAGCACTGAAGCTTTCTTT. It specifies CASSYSPDRSTEAFF. The V call is TRBV6-5, the J call TRBJ1-1; D is unresolved. Germline CDR1 MNHEY, CDR2 SVGAGI. This CDR3 is built from 15 residues. V dropped 0 bases and J dropped 4 bases, with 12 bases sitting between them.

This chain connects TRBV6-4 to TRBJ2-3, with D tentatively TRBD1 or TRBD2 (6 bases each). Trimming shortened V by 3 bases and J by 6 bases, and 13 bases separated the two germline ends. The CDR3 sequence is 14 residues long. CDR1 and CDR2 from the germline V gene are MRHNA and SNTAGT. This CDR3 reads CASSEGTGGDTQYF. CDR3 nucleotides: TGTGCCAGCAGTGAAGGGACCGGGGGCGATACGCAGTATTTT.

CDR3 in amino acids: CATSSGWATGELFF. The CDR3 DNA is TGTGCCACGTCGTCGGGCTGGGCGACCGGGGAGCTGTTTTTT. The genes are TRBV6-1 and TRBJ2-2; D is undetermined. The germline V gene encodes CDR1 MNHNS and CDR2 SASEGT. This CDR3 contains 14 residues. V shed 10 bases and J shed 5 bases, with 17 bases lying between them.

The CDR3 coding sequence is TGCGCCAGCAGGGGACAGGGAGCTTTCTTT. Residues: CASRGQGAFF. V gene TRBV4-1 combines with J gene TRBJ1-1, with 9 bases identical to TRBD1. CDR1 MGHRA and CDR2 YSYEKL come from the germline V gene. Trimming removed 6 bases from V and 10 bases from J; junction bases left unmatched: 0. The CDR3 extends over 10 amino acids.

This clonotype has just a few counts. The V gene is TRBV12-3 or TRBV12-4, the J gene TRBJ2-1; 8 bases are shared with TRBD1. V gave up 6 bases and J gave up 12 bases; unmatched junction bases: 16. This CDR3 spans 15 amino acids. CDR3: CASSSTGGGFLGQFF. CDR3 coding DNA: TGTGCCAGCAGCTCTACAGGGGGAGGCTTCCTGGGGCAGTTCTTC.

This clonotype has only a few counts. V usage is TRBV9 and J usage is TRBJ2-3; TRBD2 might be the D (5 bases). This CDR3 is built from 15 residues. CDR1 is SGDLS and CDR2 is YYNGEE in the germline V gene. V lost 1 base, J lost 0 bases, and 9 bases lay in between. The CDR3 is CASSVNGVSTDTQYF. The CDR3 DNA is TGTGCCAGCAGCGTAAACGGGGTTAGCACAGATACGCAGTATTTT.

This chain joins TRBV11-2 and TRBJ2-7; D assignment may be TRBD1 or TRBD2 (5 bases each). This CDR3 is built from 15 residues. Germline V gene lookup returns CDR1 SGHAT and CDR2 FQNNGV. Trimming cost V 1 base and J 2 bases, with 12 bases left between them. For the CDR3, the DNA is TGTGCCAGCAGCTTAGGGGACGGATACGCCTACGAGCAGTACTTC. Protein product: CASSLGDGYAYEQYF. Together with reference TRBV11-2 and TRBJ2-7, the CDR3 gives the full variable domain: EAGVAQSPRYKIIEKRQSVAFWCNPISGHATLYWYQQILGQGPKLLIQFQNNGVVDDSQLPKDRFSAERLKGVDSTLKIQPAKLEDSAVYLCASSLGDGYAYEQYFGPGTRLTVT.

V is TRBV18 and J is TRBJ1-5, with unresolved D. Germline V lookup: CDR1 KGHSH, CDR2 LQKENI. The CDR3 runs to 17 residues. V dropped 2 bases and J dropped 3 bases, with 17 bases sitting between them. The CDR3 sequence is CASSPVKGRQANQPQHF. Written as DNA, the CDR3 is TGTGCCAGCTCACCAGTAAAAGGGCGGCAGGCCAATCAGCCCCAGCATTTT.

J is TRBJ2-7 and V is TRBV20-1; the match to TRBD2 covers 8 bases. This CDR3 is 15 amino acids long. The V gene's germline CDR1 is DFQATT and CDR2 SNEGSKA (reference sequence). With 0 bases clipped from V and 3 bases from J, the junction kept 7 bases outside the gene matches. CDR3 bases: TGCAGTGCTAGAGATCTGGATAGCGGGGACTACGAGCAGTACTTC. This translates into CSARDLDSGDYEQYF.

J is TRBJ1-2 and V is TRBV7-9; D gene uncertain. The germline V gene has CDR1 SEHNR and CDR2 FQNEAQ (reference sequence). The CDR3 contains 13 residues. V was trimmed by 10 bases and J by 2 bases, leaving 14 bases between them. The CDR3 loop is CATCAVGNYGYTF. DNA for the CDR3: TGTGCCACCTGTGCGGTTGGGAACTATGGCTACACCTTC.

This CDR3 reads CASSKIAGGLTDTQYF. CDR3 nucleotides: TGTGCCAGCAGTAAGATAGCGGGAGGGCTCACAGATACGCAGTATTTT. The V and J genes are TRBV6-1 and TRBJ2-3, with 11 bases matching TRBD2. V lost 5 bases to trimming and J lost 2 bases; unmatched junction nucleotides: 6. CDR1 and CDR2 (germline): MNHNS, SASEGT. The CDR3 is 16 residues long.

This clonotype has more than one count but fewer than ten. The chain links TRBV12-3 or TRBV12-4 to TRBJ2-7, with D unresolved. CDR3 size: 12 residues. V was pared by 3 bases and J by 5 bases, with 8 bases between. CDR3 amino acids: CASSFTPNEQYF. In nucleotides, the CDR3 is TGTGCCAGCAGTTTTACCCCGAACGAGCAGTACTTC.

This clonotype showed up many times. The CDR3 spells CASSRPAGVETQYF. DNA for the CDR3: TGTGCCAGCAGCCGCCCGGCCGGGGTGGAGACCCAGTACTTC. The rearrangement links TRBV7-9 to TRBJ2-5; maybe TRBD2 (5 bases). The CDR3 is 14 residues long. Germline lookup yields CDR1 SEHNR and CDR2 FQNEAQ (reference sequence). Trimming took 5 bases from V and 5 from J, leaving 15 bases between them.

This clonotype was seen only a few times. The chain couples TRBV4-1 to TRBJ2-5; TRBD2 aligns across 15 bases. Germline loops: CDR1 MGHRA, CDR2 YSYEKL. This CDR3 has 18 amino acids. Trimming cost V 0 bases and J 5 bases; bases outside gene matches: 7. CDR3 in amino acids: CASSQDPGLAGGQETQYF. Written as DNA, the CDR3 is TGCGCCAGCAGCCAAGATCCGGGACTAGCGGGGGGCCAGGAGACCCAGTACTTC.

The chain links TRBV5-1 to TRBJ1-2; D is possibly TRBD1 (5 bases). The germline CDR1 and CDR2 sequences are SGHRS and YFSETQ. This CDR3 is built from 15 residues. Trimming took 4 bases from V and 4 from J, leaving 17 bases between them. This chain's CDR3 is CASSDSGGAGYGYTF. In DNA, the CDR3 is TGCGCCAGCAGCGATTCTGGGGGTGCGGGCTATGGCTACACCTTC.

The chain's CDR3 is CASSLSLAGKTYEQYF. The CDR3 DNA reads as TGTGCCAGCAGTTTAAGCCTAGCGGGAAAAACCTACGAGCAGTACTTC. The chain uses TRBV12-3 or TRBV12-4 and TRBJ2-7; 9 nucleotides align to TRBD2. V was clipped by 2 bases and J by 2 bases; unmatched bases: 7. This CDR3 region has 16 residues.

V usage is TRBV9 and J usage is TRBJ2-7; tentatively, D is TRBD1 (6 bases). CDR3 size: 15 residues. From germline, CDR1 is SGDLS and CDR2 YYNGEE. Trimming left V 2 bases short and J 0 bases short, with 12 bases between. CDR3 residues: CASSVYRDSSYEQYF. CDR3 in DNA: TGTGCCAGCAGCGTCTACAGGGATAGCTCCTACGAGCAGTACTTC.

This clonotype was seen a few times. This chain uses TRBV20-1 with TRBJ1-6; 7 bases fit TRBD1. Germline V gene data show CDR1 as DFQATT and CDR2 as SNEGSKA (reference sequence). V was pared by 3 bases and J by 10 bases, with 6 bases of the junction left unmatched. This CDR3 region has 13 residues. The CDR3 bases are TGCAGTGCTAGGACAGGGAGAGACTCACCCCTCCACTTT. This gives the protein CSARTGRDSPLHF.

This clonotype has a handful of counts. V is TRBV20-1 and J is TRBJ1-1; no reliable D call. CDR1 DFQATT and CDR2 SNEGSKA come from the germline V gene (reference sequence). The CDR3 loop spans 11 amino acids. V was trimmed by 3 bases and J by 6 bases, leaving 8 bases between them. CDR3 DNA: TGCAGTGCTAGGGTGGAGGCTGAAGCTTTCTTT. It codes for CSARVEAEAFF.

This clonotype was seen only a few times. The chain has TRBV12-3 or TRBV12-4 and TRBJ2-1, with TRBD1 identical over 10 bases. The CDR3 spans 15 residues. J was trimmed by 4 bases and V by 8 bases; bases with no gene match: 8. CDR3 sequence reads: CASGFAGQGYNEQFF. In nucleotides, the CDR3 is TGTGCCAGCGGATTCGCGGGACAGGGGTACAATGAGCAGTTCTTC.

This clonotype was observed a handful of times. This sequence joins TRBV19 and TRBJ1-5; D uncertain. V lost 7 bases to trimming and J lost 0 bases, with 7 bases between them. The germline gives CDR1 LNHDA, CDR2 SQIVND (reference sequence). CDR3 size: 13 residues. The CDR3 DNA is TGTGCCAGTACGGGAGCTAGCAATCAGCCCCAGCATTTT. This translates into CASTGASNQPQHF.

The rearrangement uses TRBV27 and TRBJ1-2; D is perhaps TRBD1 (6 bases). The germline V and J ends were trimmed by 6 bases and 4 bases, with 15 bases remaining between them. CDR1 MNHEY and CDR2 SMNVEV come from the germline V gene (reference sequence). The length of the CDR3 is 14 residues. CDR3 protein: CASSPGASRYGYTF. The CDR3 DNA follows: TGTGCCAGCAGCCCAGGGGCCTCCCGCTATGGCTACACCTTC.

This clonotype occurred a few times. The chain recombines TRBV12-3 or TRBV12-4 with TRBJ2-7; the D gene is possibly TRBD2 (7 bases). The V and J ends lost 10 bases and 6 bases respectively, with 10 bases between them. The CDR3 is 10 residues long. DNA of the CDR3: TGTGCCACCGCGGGGGCCGAGCAGTACTTC. Translation gives CATAGAEQYF.